Presented here are 13 T cell receptor beta chains from one specimen sequenced in a study of CD8 T cells in ankylosing spondylitis. Study-wide findings and caveats: What seemed typical of ankylosing spondylitis blood was a TCR beta motif built from about 8 highly homologous variants.

These receptors' targets are unknown. A single record per CDR3 protein comes from TCRdb applying MiXCR to the 5' RACE reads. The sample gives about 540,000 distinct CDR3 sequences, about an eighth of which show up once; around 6.8% is in the top ten. The sequenced sample was blood, either unsorted or a sorted T cell fraction (not recorded which). The receptors here all came from a male donor with ankylosing spondylitis.

The gene calls are TRBV5-1 and TRBJ2-3; 7 bases are a match to TRBD2. The J segment lost 0 bases and the V segment lost 0 bases, leaving 4 bases of the junction unmatched. Per germline, CDR1 SGHRS and CDR2 YFSETQ. The CDR3 has 16 residues. The CDR3 loop reads CASSLVTSESTDTQYF. The CDR3, as DNA: TGCGCCAGCAGCTTGGTCACTAGCGAGAGCACAGATACGCAGTATTTT.

This clonotype was recorded many times. V and J are TRBV15 and TRBJ2-1; TRBD1 agrees at 8 bases. Germline V gene sequence: CDR1 LNHNV, CDR2 YYDKDF (reference sequence). V lost 1 base, J lost 2 bases, and 1 base stayed unmatched. The CDR3 contains 15 residues. The CDR3 region is CATSRGQGTYNEQFF. The CDR3 nucleotides are TGTGCCACCAGCAGAGGACAGGGGACCTACAATGAGCAGTTCTTC.

The V gene is TRBV24-1, the J gene TRBJ2-5; D not certain. The CDR3 spans 14 residues. Trimming pared 1 base from V and 7 bases from J, leaving 12 bases between. Per the germline V gene, CDR1 is KGHDR and CDR2 is SFDVKD. CDR3 region: CATSDFPIPGTQYF. The CDR3 bases are TGTGCCACCAGTGATTTCCCAATCCCTGGGACCCAGTACTTC.

This clonotype was detected a few times. V usage is TRBV7-6 and J usage is TRBJ1-1, with TRBD1 as a possible D gene (5 bases). The germline V and J ends were trimmed by 8 bases and 0 bases, with 7 bases remaining between them. Germline V gene data show CDR1 as SGHVS and CDR2 as FNYEAQ. This CDR3 is 12 amino acids long. CDR3 amino acids: CASGGVNTEAFF. DNA for the CDR3: TGTGCCAGCGGGGGGGTGAACACTGAAGCTTTCTTT.

This clonotype was observed many times. The rearrangement uses TRBV20-1 and TRBJ1-1; D is undetermined. The CDR3 sequence is 12 residues long. CDR1 DFQATT and CDR2 SNEGSKA come from the germline V gene (reference sequence). Trimming left V 4 bases short and J 4 bases short, with 10 bases between. The CDR3: CSAKVFGTEAFF. CDR3 nucleotides: TGCAGTGCTAAGGTCTTTGGCACTGAAGCTTTCTTT.

This clonotype occurred a few times. V usage is TRBV30 and J usage is TRBJ2-1; 11 bases line up with TRBD2. V shed 5 bases, J shed 2 bases, and the junction held 2 bases outside the gene matches. The CDR3 extends over 14 amino acids. Germline CDR1 and CDR2: GTSNPN and SVGIG (reference sequence). In DNA form, the CDR3 reads TGTGCCTGGGGGGGACTAGCGGCCTACAATGAGCAGTTCTTC. It encodes CAWGGLAAYNEQFF.

This clonotype has a handful of counts. This chain links TRBV20-1 with TRBJ2-5; no clear D gene. CDR1 DFQATT and CDR2 SNEGSKA come from the germline V gene (reference sequence). The CDR3 extends over 12 amino acids. Trimming removed 6 bases at V and 4 bases at J, with 12 bases between. This chain's CDR3 is CSANLATETQYF. The CDR3 coding sequence is TGCAGTGCCAACTTGGCAACAGAGACCCAGTACTTC.

J is TRBJ2-2 and V is TRBV15; D remains unclear. This CDR3 comprises 17 residues. The germline V and J ends were trimmed by 0 bases and 7 bases, with 18 bases remaining between them. In germline, CDR1 is LNHNV, CDR2 YYDKDF (reference sequence). CDR3 in amino acids: CATSRDFSKGYGGELFF. The CDR3 DNA is TGTGCCACCAGCAGAGATTTTAGCAAAGGGTATGGCGGGGAGCTGTTTTTT.

This chain joins TRBV14 and TRBJ2-7, with 9 bases lining up with TRBD2. Looked up from germline, CDR1 is SGHDN and CDR2 is FVKESK. The CDR3 runs 15 residues. The V and J ends lost 4 bases and 3 bases, in that order; junction bases with no gene match: 7. The CDR3 loop is CASSRGLLAGYEQYF. CDR3 sequence (DNA): TGTGCCAGCAGCCGTGGACTACTAGCGGGCTACGAGCAGTACTTC.

This clonotype was seen more than once but under ten times. The J gene is TRBJ2-3, the V gene TRBV20-1, with D hard to call. Trimming left V 0 bases short and J 4 bases short, with 14 bases between. CDR3 length equals 15 residues. The germline CDR1 and CDR2 sequences are DFQATT and SNEGSKA (reference sequence). DNA of the CDR3: TGCAGTGCTAGAGAGCCTCTAAGGGCCGCAGATACGCAGTATTTT. This sequence encodes CSAREPLRAADTQYF.

At least ten counts were recorded for this clonotype. The CDR3 DNA reads as TGTGCCAGCAGCTTAGTGGGGGCGCGGGGCAATCAGCCCCAGCATTTT. Its protein is CASSLVGARGNQPQHF. The chain joins TRBV7-2 to TRBJ1-5; a possible D gene is TRBD1 (6 bases). Germline-derived CDR1 and CDR2 are SGHTA and FQGNSA. Trimming cost V 1 base and J 2 bases, with 12 bases left between them. There are 16 residues in the CDR3.

This clonotype appeared a few times. The chain carries TRBV2 and TRBJ1-1; D remains unclear. The CDR3 consists of 13 residues. Germline V gene sequence: CDR1 SNHLY, CDR2 FYNNEI. Trimming took off 11 bases at V and 1 base at J, with 14 bases between the two ends. The CDR3 here is CASTRWGNTEAFF. In DNA form, the CDR3 reads TGTGCCTCAACAAGGTGGGGGAACACTGAAGCTTTCTTT. Based on the CDR3 plus reference TRBV2 and TRBJ1-1, the full variable domain is EPEVTQTPSHQVTQMGQEVILRCVPISNHLYFYWYRQILGQKVEFLVSFYNNEISEKSEIFDDQFSVERPDGSNFTLKIRSTKLEDSAMYFCASTRWGNTEAFFGQGTRLTVV.

The table lists this clonotype with many counts. The chain has TRBV29-1 and TRBJ2-5; TRBD2 might be the D (5 bases). V shed 5 bases and J shed 1 base, with 11 bases lying between them. The germline gives CDR1 SQVTM, CDR2 ANQGSEA. The CDR3 runs 13 residues. DNA for the CDR3: TGCAGCGTTTGGGCGAGCGGCCAAGAGACCCAGTACTTC. Translating it yields CSVWASGQETQYF.